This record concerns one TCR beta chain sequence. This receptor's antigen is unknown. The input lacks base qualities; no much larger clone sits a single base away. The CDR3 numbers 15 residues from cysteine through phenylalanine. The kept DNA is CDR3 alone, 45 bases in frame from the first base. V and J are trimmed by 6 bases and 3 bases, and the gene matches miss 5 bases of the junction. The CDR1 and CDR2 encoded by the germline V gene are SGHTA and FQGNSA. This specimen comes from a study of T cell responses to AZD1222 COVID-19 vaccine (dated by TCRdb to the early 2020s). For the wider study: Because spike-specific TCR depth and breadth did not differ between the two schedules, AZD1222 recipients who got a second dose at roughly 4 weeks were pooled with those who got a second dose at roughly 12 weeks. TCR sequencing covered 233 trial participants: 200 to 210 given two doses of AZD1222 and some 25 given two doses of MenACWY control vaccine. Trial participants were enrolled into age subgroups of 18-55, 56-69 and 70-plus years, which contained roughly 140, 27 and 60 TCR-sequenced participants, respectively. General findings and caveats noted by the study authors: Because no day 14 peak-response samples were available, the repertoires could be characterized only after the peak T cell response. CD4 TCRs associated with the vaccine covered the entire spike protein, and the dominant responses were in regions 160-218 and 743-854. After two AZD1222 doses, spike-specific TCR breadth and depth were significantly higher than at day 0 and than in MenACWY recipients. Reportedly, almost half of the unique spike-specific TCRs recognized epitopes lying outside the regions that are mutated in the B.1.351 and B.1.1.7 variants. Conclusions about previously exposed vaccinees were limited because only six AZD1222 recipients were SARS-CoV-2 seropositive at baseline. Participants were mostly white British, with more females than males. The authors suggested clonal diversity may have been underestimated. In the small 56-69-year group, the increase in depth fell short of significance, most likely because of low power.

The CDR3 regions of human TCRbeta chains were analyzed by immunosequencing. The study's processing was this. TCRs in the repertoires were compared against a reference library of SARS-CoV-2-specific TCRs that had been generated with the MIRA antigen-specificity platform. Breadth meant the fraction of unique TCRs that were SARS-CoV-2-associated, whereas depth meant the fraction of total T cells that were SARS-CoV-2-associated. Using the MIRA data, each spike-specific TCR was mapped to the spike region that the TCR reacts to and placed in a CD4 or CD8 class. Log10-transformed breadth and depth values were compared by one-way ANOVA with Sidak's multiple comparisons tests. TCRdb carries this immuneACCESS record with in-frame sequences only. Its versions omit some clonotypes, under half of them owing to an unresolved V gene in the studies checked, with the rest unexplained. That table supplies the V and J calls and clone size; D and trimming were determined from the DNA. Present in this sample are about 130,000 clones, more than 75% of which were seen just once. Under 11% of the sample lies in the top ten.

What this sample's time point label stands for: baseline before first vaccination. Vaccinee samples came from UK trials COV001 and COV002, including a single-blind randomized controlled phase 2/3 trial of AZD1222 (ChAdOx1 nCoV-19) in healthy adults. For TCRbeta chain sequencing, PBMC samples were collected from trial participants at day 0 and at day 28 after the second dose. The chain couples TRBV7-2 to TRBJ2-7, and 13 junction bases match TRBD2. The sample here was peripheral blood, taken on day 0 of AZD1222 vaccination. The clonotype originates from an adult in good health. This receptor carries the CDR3 CASREGTSGVYEQYF. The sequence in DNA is TGTGCCAGCAGGGAAGGGACTAGCGGGGTCTACGAGCAGTACTTC.